The entry that follows covers one T cell receptor (beta chain) sequence. Antigen specificity is unknown. Drawn from each donor were 8.5 to 10 milliliters of peripheral blood. A J-beta primer mix and a sample-barcoded 5' primer were used in a second PCR of about 7 to 12 cycles. TCRdb itself ran the 5' RACE reads through MiXCR, one entry per CDR3 protein. The data hold 1.5 million to 2 million distinct CDR3 sequences, with approximately 30% observed a single time. The CDR3 runs 11 residues. Germline V lookup: CDR1 DFQATT, CDR2 SNEGSKA (reference sequence). Trimming shortened V by 6 bases and J by 5 bases, and 10 bases separated the two germline ends. This record comes from a study of blood T cells in healthy people across ages. Study conclusions and caveats: The unsorted PBMCs prevented any conclusive comparison of naive versus antigen-experienced cells.

This chain connects TRBV20-1 to TRBJ2-5, with D unresolved. This receptor was identified in a woman aged 25 to 39 in good health. The sequencing sample was made of blood. CDR3 protein: CSALILETQYF. The CDR3 DNA reads TGCAGTGCCTTAATACTGGAGACCCAGTACTTC.